Following are 4 T cell receptor beta chains from one sample sequenced in a study of T-cell memory formation after mild COVID-19. TCRdb recomputed calls from the 5' RACE reads with MiXCR, one row per CDR3 protein. Of approximately 200,000 distinct CDR3 sequences listed, around 15% are singletons. The sample comprised PBMCs or a T cell subset sorted from them (not recorded which). These receptors were obtained from an adult woman who had mild COVID-19 (a few samples of this study predate the infection). Cell type and time point are not known.

The chain carries TRBV3-1 and TRBJ2-2, with D maybe TRBD1 (6 bases). This CDR3 spans 14 amino acids. The germline V and J ends were trimmed by 7 bases and 4 bases, with 13 bases remaining between them. Germline values: CDR1 LGHDT, CDR2 YNNKEL (reference sequence). The CDR3 DNA follows: TGTGCCAGCATAGGGACACAAGGCACCGGGGAGCTGTTTTTT. Its protein product is CASIGTQGTGELFF.

The rearrangement links TRBV6-1 to TRBJ1-1; D not resolved. CDR1 and CDR2 (germline): MNHNS, SASEGT. V lost 7 bases, J lost 0 bases, and 9 bases lay in between. The CDR3 consists of 13 residues. This CDR3 is CASMTPLNTEAFF. As DNA, the CDR3 is TGTGCCAGCATGACACCCTTGAACACTGAAGCTTTCTTT.

Only a few counts were recorded for this clonotype. The V gene is TRBV7-8, the J gene TRBJ2-7, with 8 bases that match TRBD2. Germline CDR1 is SGHVS and CDR2 is FQNEAQ. There are 16 residues in the CDR3. V gave up 2 bases and J gave up 6 bases; unmatched junction bases: 12. CDR3 residues: CASSLLRVGLVGEQYF. In nucleotides, the CDR3 is TGTGCCAGCAGCTTACTGCGCGTGGGACTAGTGGGCGAGCAGTACTTC.

The rearrangement joins TRBV5-1 to TRBJ2-3; 9 bases line up with TRBD1. Trimming removed 4 bases from V and 4 bases from J; junction bases left unmatched: 10. CDR1 and CDR2 (germline): SGHRS, YFSETQ. This CDR3 is 16 amino acids long. The CDR3 protein is CASSPTGGVFPDTQYF. CDR3 DNA: TGCGCCAGCAGCCCCACAGGGGGCGTTTTCCCAGATACGCAGTATTTT.